Shown below are 8 T cell receptor beta chains from a single sample sequenced in a study of patients and donors after allogeneic stem cell transplantation. Each CDR3 protein is one row after TCRdb ran MiXCR on the RT-PCR reads. The data show 1,500 to 2,500 distinct CDR3 sequences, with about 1.5% seen just once and 5.7% held by the top ten. Sequencing was done on a sample of blood, either unsorted or a sorted T cell fraction (not recorded which). All receptors come from a human donor who was either an allogeneic HSCT recipient or a stem cell or donor lymphocyte infusion donor (not recorded which). It is not recorded whose cells these are; they may come from a transplant donor.

This clonotype is labeled medium-sized. J is TRBJ1-6 and V is TRBV20-1; 9 bases are a match to TRBD1. The CDR3 length is 15 residues. V trimming: 0 bases; J trimming: 10 bases; junction bases outside the gene matches: 7. CDR1 and CDR2 (germline): DFQATT, SNEGSKA (reference sequence). The CDR3 DNA is TGCAGTGCTAGAGATAAGGGGACAGGGATGTCACCCCTCCACTTT. Translating gives CSARDKGTGMSPLHF.

In its sample, this clonotype was seen a few times. The chain has TRBV7-2 and TRBJ2-5; no clear D. V lost 3 bases and J 1 base, leaving 0 bases between the germline ends. CDR1 SGHTA and CDR2 FQGNSA come from the germline V gene. CDR3 length: 11 residues. CDR3 sequence reads: CASSFQETQYF. The CDR3 DNA reads TGTGCCAGCAGCTTCCAAGAGACCCAGTACTTC.

In its sample, this clonotype ranks as medium-sized. V usage is TRBV7-2 and J usage is TRBJ2-5, with D uncertain. This CDR3 comprises 13 residues. The germline gives CDR1 SGHTA, CDR2 FQGNSA. Trimming pared 3 bases from V and 5 bases from J, leaving 10 bases between. CDR3 protein: CASSFGVWETQYF. The CDR3 DNA reads as TGTGCCAGCAGCTTCGGCGTTTGGGAGACCCAGTACTTC.

This clonotype is medium-sized by share. The CDR3 reads CSLPGQGRGEAFF. The CDR3, as DNA: TGCAGTCTCCCGGGACAGGGGAGGGGTGAAGCTTTCTTT. The chain links TRBV20-1 to TRBJ1-1, with 10 bases that match TRBD1. V was pared by 8 bases and J by 7 bases, with 10 bases of the junction left unmatched. The CDR3 is made up of 13 amino acids. Germline V gene lookup returns CDR1 DFQATT and CDR2 SNEGSKA (reference sequence).

This clonotype is labeled as medium-sized (0.01 to 0.1%). This chain links TRBV5-1 with TRBJ2-3; D is undetermined. V was trimmed by 1 base and J by 2 bases, leaving 11 bases between them. The CDR3 is made up of 15 amino acids. The V gene's germline CDR1 is SGHRS and CDR2 YFSETQ. The CDR3 loop is CASSLSSPHTDTQYF. The CDR3 DNA sequence: TGCGCCAGCAGCTTGTCCAGTCCTCACACAGATACGCAGTATTTT. Full variable domain (remainder filled in from reference TRBV5-1 and TRBJ2-3): KAGVTQTPRYLIKTRGQQVTLSCSPISGHRSVSWYQQTPGQGLQFLFEYFSETQRNKGNFPGRFSGRQFSNSRSEMNVSTLELGDSALYLCASSLSSPHTDTQYFGPGTRLTVL.

This clonotype is large (0.1 to 1%). The chain joins TRBV7-3 to TRBJ2-2, with D tentatively TRBD2 (6 bases). V lost 2 bases and J lost 4, with 8 bases in between. The CDR3 runs to 14 residues. Germline CDR1 reads SGHTA; CDR2 reads FQGTGA. CDR3 in DNA: TGTGCCAGCAGCTTAGGAGGGATCACCGGGGAGCTGTTTTTT. Protein product: CASSLGGITGELFF.

By proportion, this clonotype is medium-sized. The V call is TRBV5-1, the J call TRBJ2-1; perhaps TRBD2 as D (6 bases). The CDR3 loop spans 15 amino acids. Germline CDR1 SGHRS, CDR2 YFSETQ. Trimming removed 9 bases from V and 3 bases from J, with 19 bases in between. In DNA, the CDR3 is TGCGCCACCGCGGGAATTTTCGGGGACTACAATGAGCAGTTCTTC. Protein: CATAGIFGDYNEQFF.

Relative to its sample, this clonotype is medium-sized. The V and J genes are TRBV29-1 and TRBJ2-3; a weak D match, TRBD2 (5 bases). Germline CDR1 reads SQVTM; CDR2 reads ANQGSEA. This CDR3 has 16 amino acids. V was clipped by 0 bases and J by 4 bases, with 17 bases between them. DNA of the CDR3: TGCAGCGTTGAAGATCCGCCGGGGTTGCTATCAGATACGCAGTATTTT. Translation: CSVEDPPGLLSDTQYF.